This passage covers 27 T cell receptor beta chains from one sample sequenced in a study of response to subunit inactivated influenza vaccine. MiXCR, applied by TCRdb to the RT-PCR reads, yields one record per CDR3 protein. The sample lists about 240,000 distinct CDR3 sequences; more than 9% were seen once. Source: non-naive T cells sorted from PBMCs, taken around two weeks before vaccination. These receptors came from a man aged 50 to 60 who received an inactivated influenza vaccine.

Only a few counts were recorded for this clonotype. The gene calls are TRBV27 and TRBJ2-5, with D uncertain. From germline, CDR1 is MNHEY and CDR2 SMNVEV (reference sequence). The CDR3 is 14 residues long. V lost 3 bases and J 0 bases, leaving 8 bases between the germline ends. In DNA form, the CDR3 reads TGTGCCAGCAGTTTCTCGCCGAACCAAGAGACCCAGTACTTC. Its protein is CASSFSPNQETQYF.

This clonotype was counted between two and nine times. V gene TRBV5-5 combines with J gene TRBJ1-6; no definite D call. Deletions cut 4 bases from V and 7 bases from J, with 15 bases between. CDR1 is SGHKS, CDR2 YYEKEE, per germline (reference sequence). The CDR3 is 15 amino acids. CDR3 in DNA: TGTGCCAGCAGCCCCTATGAGGGTGGAAATTCACCCCTCCACTTT. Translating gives CASSPYEGGNSPLHF.

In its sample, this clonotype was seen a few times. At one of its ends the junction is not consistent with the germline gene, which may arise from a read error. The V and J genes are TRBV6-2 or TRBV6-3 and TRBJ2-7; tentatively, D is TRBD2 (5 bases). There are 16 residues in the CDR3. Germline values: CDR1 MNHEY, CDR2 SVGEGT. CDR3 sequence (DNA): TGTGCCAGCAGTTCAGAGGGCCGGAGTTGGTCCTCCGAGCAGTACTTC. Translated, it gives CASSSEGRSWSSEQYF.

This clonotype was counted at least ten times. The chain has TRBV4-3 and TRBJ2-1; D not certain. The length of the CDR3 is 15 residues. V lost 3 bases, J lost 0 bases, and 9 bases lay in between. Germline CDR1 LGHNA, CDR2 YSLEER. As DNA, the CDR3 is TGCGCCAGCAGCCAGGGCAGTAGCTCCTACAATGAGCAGTTCTTC. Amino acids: CASSQGSSSYNEQFF.

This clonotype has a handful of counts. The CDR3 loop reads CASSPMDTNTEAFF. CDR3 sequence (DNA): TGTGCCAGCAGCCCGATGGACACGAACACTGAAGCTTTCTTT. The J gene is TRBJ1-1, the V gene TRBV2, with D maybe TRBD1 (5 bases). V shed 6 bases and J shed 1 base, with 12 bases lying between them. There are 14 residues in the CDR3. Germline loops: CDR1 SNHLY, CDR2 FYNNEI. Using reference TRBV2 and TRBJ1-1 for the parts outside the CDR3, the full variable domain is EPEVTQTPSHQVTQMGQEVILRCVPISNHLYFYWYRQILGQKVEFLVSFYNNEISEKSEIFDDQFSVERPDGSNFTLKIRSTKLEDSAMYFCASSPMDTNTEAFFGQGTRLTVV.

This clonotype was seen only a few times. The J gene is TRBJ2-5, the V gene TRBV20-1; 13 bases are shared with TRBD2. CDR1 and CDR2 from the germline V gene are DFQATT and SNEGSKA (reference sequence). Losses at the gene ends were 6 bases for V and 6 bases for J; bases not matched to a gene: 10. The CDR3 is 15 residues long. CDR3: CSARLAGGIPKTQYF. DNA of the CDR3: TGCAGTGCGAGACTAGCGGGAGGCATCCCCAAGACCCAGTACTTC.

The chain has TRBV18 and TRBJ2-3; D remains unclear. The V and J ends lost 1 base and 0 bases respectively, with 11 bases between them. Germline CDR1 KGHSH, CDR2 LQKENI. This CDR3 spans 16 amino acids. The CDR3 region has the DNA TGTGCCAGCTCACCACGACAAATCGGAAGCACAGATACGCAGTATTTT. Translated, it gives CASSPRQIGSTDTQYF.

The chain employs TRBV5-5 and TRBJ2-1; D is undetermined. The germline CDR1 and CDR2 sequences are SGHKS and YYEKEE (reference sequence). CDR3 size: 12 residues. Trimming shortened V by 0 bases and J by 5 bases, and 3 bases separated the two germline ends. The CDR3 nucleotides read TGTGCCAGCAGCTTGGAAAACAATGAGCAGTTCTTC. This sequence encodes CASSLENNEQFF.

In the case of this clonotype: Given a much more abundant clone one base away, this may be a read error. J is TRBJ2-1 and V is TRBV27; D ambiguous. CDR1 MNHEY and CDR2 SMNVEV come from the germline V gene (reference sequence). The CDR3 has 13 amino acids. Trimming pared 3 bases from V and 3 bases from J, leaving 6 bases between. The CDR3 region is CASSFFVYNEQFF. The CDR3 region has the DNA TGTGCCAGCAGTTTCTTCGTCTACAATGAGCAGTTCTTC.

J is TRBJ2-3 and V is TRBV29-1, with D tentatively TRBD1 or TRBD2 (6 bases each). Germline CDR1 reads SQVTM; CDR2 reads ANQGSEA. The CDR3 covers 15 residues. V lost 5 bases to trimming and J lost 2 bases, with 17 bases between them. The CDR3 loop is CSVTSGAPNTDTQYF. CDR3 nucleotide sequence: TGCAGCGTTACCTCGGGGGCCCCAAACACAGATACGCAGTATTTT.

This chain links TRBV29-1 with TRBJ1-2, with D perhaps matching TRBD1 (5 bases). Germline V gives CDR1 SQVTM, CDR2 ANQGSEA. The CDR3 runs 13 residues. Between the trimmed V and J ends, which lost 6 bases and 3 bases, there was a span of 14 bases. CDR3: CSVGGEGDYGYTF. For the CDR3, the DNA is TGCAGCGTCGGGGGGGAGGGCGACTATGGCTACACCTTC.

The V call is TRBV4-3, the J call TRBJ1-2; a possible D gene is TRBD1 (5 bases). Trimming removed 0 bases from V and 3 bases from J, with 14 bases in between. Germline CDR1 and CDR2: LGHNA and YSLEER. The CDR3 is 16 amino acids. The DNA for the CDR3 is TGCGCCAGCAGCCAAGAATTGGGCAGGGCGCACTATGGCTACACCTTC. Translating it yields CASSQELGRAHYGYTF.

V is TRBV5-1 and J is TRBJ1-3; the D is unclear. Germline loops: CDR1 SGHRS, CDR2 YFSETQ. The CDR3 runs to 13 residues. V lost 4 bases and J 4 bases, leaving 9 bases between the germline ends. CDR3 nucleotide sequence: TGCGCCAGCAGCATGGATGGGGGAAACACCATATATTTT. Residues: CASSMDGGNTIYF.

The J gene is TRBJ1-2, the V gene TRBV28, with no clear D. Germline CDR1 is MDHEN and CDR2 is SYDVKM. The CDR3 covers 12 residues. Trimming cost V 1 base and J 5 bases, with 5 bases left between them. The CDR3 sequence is CASSLYDYGYTF. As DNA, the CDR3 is TGTGCCAGCAGTTTATATGATTATGGCTACACCTTC.

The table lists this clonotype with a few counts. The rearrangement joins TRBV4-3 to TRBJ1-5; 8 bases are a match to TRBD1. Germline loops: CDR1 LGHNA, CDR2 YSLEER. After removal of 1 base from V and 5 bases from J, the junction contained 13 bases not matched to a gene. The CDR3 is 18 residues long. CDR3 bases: TGCGCCAGCAGCCAAGGAGGGACAGGAGTCTTTAGGGATCAGCCCCAGCATTTT. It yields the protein CASSQGGTGVFRDQPQHF.

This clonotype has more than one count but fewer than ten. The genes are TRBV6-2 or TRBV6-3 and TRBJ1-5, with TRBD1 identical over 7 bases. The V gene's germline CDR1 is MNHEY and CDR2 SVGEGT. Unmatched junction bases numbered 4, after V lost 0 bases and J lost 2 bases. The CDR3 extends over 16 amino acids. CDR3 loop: CASSYSTGRGNQPQHF. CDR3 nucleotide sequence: TGTGCCAGCAGTTACTCGACAGGGCGTGGCAATCAGCCCCAGCATTTT.

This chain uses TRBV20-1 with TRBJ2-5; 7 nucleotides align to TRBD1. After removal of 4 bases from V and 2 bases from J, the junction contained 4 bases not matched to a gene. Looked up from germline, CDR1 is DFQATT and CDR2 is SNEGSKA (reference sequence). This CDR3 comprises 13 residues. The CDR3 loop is CSAKTGNQETQYF. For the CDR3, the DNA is TGCAGTGCTAAGACAGGGAATCAAGAGACCCAGTACTTC.

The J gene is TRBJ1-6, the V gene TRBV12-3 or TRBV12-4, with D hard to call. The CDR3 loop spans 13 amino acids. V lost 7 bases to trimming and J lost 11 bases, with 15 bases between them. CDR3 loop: CASTLVGRTPLHF. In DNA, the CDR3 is TGTGCCAGCACCCTGGTAGGTCGGACACCCCTCCACTTT.

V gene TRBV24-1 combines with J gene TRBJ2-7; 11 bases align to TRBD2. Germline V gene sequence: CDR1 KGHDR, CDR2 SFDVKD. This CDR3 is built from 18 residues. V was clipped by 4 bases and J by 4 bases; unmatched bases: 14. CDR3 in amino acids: CATSEFSGRDVKTYEQYF. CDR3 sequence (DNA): TGTGCCACCAGTGAATTTAGCGGGAGGGATGTCAAGACATACGAGCAGTACTTC.

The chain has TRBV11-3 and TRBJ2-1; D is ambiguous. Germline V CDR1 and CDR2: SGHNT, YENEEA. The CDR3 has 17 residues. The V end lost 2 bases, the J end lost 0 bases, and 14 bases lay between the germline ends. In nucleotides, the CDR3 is TGTGCCAGCAGCTTAAGAAACGCTCTAGACTCCTACAATGAGCAGTTCTTC. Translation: CASSLRNALDSYNEQFF.

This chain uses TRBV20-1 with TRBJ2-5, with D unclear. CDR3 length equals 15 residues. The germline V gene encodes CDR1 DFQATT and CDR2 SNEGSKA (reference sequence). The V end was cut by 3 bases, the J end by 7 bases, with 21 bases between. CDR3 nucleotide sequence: TGCAGTGCTAGGGAAATAAGCACGACACATGGGACCCAGTACTTC. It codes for CSAREISTTHGTQYF.

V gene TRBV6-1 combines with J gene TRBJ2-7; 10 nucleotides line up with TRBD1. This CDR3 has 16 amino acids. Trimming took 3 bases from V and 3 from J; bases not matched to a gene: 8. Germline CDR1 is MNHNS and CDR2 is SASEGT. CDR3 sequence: CASSDRTGGSSYEQYF. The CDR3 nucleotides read TGTGCCAGCAGTGATCGGACAGGGGGTTCGAGCTACGAGCAGTACTTC.

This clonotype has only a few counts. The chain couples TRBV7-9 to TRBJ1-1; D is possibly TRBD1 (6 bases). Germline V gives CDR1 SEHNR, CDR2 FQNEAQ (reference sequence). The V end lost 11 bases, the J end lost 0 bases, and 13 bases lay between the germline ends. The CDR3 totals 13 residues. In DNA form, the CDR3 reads TGTGCCGGAACCGGACAGCTGAACACTGAAGCTTTCTTT. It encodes CAGTGQLNTEAFF.

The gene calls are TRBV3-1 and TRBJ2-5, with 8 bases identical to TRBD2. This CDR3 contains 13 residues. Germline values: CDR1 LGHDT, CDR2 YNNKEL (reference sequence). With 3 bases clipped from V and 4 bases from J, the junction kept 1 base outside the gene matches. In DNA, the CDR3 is TGTGCCAGCAGCCACGCGGGGGGAGAGACCCAGTACTTC. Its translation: CASSHAGGETQYF.

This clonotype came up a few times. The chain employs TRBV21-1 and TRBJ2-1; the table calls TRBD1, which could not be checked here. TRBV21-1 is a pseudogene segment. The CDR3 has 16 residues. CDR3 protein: CATLWDRGHPYNEQFF. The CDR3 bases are TGTGCCACTCTGTGGGACAGGGGGCATCCCTACAATGAGCAGTTCTTC.

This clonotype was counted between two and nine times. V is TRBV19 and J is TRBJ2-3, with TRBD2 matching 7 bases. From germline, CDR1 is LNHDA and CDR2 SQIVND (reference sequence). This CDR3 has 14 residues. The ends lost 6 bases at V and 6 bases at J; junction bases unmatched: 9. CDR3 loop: CASRISGVQDTQYF. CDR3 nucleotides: TGTGCCAGTAGAATCAGCGGGGTGCAGGATACGCAGTATTTT.

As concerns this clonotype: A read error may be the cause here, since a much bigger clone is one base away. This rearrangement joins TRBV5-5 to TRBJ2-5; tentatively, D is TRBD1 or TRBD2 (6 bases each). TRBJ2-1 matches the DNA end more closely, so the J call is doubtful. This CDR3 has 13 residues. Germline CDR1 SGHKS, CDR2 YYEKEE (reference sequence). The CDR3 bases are TGTGCCAGCAGGTTCCCGGGGGCTCAGACCCAGTTCTTC. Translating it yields CASRFPGAQTQFF.